This T cell receptor (beta chain) was observed in a study of T cell responses to AZD1222 COVID-19 vaccine. V was pared by 1 base and J by 9 bases, with 4 bases between. CDR3 size: 11 residues. Per germline, CDR1 KGHSH and CDR2 LQKENI. This clone has only a few counts. Some clones are missing from TCRdb's copy, which holds only in-frame ones; the method was immunoSEQ multiplex PCR. The table lists about 75,000 clones, around 86% of them singletons. The chain recombines TRBV18 with TRBJ2-1; D is undetermined. This sample comprised peripheral blood, obtained 28 days after the second AZD1222 dose. The origin of this receptor is an adult who received the AZD1222 COVID-19 vaccine. Here the CDR3 reads CASSPLGEQFF. The CDR3 DNA is TGTGCCAGCTCACCACTTGGTGAGCAGTTCTTC.